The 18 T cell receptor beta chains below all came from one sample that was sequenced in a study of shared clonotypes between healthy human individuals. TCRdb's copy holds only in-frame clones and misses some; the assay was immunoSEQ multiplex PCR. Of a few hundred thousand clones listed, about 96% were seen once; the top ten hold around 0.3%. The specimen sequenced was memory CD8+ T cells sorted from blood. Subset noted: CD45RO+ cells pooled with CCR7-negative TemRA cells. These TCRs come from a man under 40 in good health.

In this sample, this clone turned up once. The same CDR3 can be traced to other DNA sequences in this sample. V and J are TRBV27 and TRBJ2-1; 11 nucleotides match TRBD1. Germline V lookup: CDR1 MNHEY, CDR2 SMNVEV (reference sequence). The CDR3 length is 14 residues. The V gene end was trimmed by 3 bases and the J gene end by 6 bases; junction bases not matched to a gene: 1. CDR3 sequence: CASSLGTGGNEQFF. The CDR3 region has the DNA TGTGCCAGCAGTTTGGGGACAGGGGGCAATGAGCAGTTCTTC.

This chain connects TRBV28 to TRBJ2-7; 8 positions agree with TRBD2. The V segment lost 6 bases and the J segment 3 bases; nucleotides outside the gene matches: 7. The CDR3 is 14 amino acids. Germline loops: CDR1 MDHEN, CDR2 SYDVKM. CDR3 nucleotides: TGTGCCAGCAGCCACGGGACTAGTAACTACGAGCAGTACTTC. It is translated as CASSHGTSNYEQYF.

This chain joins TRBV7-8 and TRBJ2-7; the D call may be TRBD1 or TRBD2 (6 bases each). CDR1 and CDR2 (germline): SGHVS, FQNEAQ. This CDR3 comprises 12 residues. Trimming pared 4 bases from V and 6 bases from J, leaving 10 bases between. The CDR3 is CASSSGGPEQYF. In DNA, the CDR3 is TGTGCCAGCAGCTCCGGGGGCCCCGAGCAGTACTTC.

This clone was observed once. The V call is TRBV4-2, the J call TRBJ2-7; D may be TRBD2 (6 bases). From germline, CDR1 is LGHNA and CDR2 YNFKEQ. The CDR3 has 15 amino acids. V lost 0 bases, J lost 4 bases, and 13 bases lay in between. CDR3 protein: CASSQEPSVGYEQYF. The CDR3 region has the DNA TGTGCCAGCAGCCAAGAACCTAGCGTCGGATACGAGCAGTACTTC.

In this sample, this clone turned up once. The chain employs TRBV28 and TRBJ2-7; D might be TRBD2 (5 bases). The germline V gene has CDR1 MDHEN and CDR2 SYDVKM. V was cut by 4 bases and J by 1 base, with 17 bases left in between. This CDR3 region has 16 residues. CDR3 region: CASSWSAGKASYEQYF. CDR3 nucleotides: TGTGCCAGCAGTTGGTCTGCGGGTAAGGCTTCCTACGAGCAGTACTTC.

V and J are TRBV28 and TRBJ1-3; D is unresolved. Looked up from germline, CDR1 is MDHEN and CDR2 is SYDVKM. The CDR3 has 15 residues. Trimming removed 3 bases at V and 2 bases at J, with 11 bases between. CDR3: CASSFLSRPGNTIYF. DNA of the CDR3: TGTGCCAGCAGTTTTTTATCTCGACCTGGAAACACCATATATTTT.

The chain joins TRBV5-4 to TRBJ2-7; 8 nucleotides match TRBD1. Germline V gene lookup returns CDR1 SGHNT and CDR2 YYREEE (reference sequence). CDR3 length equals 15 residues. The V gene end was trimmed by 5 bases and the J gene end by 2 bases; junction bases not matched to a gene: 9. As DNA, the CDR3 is TGTGCCAGCAGTCTTCCGGGACAGGAAGCCTACGAGCAGTACTTC. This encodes CASSLPGQEAYEQYF.

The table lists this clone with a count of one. In DNA form, the CDR3 reads TGCGCCAGCAGCCAGACAGGAAGTAGGGCCAACGTCCTGACTTTC. Its protein product is CASSQTGSRANVLTF. The chain employs TRBV4-1 and TRBJ2-6, with a tentative D call TRBD1 (6 bases). Trimming took off 3 bases at V and 5 bases at J, with 11 bases between the two ends. The CDR3 has 15 amino acids. Germline lookup yields CDR1 MGHRA and CDR2 YSYEKL.

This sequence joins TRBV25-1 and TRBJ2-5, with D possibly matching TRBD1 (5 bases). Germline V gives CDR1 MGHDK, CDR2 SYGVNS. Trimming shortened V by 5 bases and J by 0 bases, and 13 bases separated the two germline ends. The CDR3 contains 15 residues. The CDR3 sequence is CASSPPQGNQETQYF. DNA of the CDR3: TGTGCCAGCAGTCCCCCCCAGGGTAACCAAGAGACCCAGTACTTC.

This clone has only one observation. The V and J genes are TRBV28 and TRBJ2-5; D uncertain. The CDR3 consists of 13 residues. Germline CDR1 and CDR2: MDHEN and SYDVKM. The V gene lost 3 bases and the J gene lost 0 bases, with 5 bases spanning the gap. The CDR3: CASSFLYQETQYF. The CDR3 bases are TGTGCCAGCAGTTTTCTGTACCAAGAGACCCAGTACTTC.

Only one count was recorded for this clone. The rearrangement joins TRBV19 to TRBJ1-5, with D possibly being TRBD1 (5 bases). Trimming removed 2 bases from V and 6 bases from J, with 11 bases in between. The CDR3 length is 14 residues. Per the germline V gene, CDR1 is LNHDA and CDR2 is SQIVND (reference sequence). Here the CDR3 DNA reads TGTGCCAGTAGTATATCCAGCGGGACTCAGCCCCAGCATTTT. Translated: CASSISSGTQPQHF.

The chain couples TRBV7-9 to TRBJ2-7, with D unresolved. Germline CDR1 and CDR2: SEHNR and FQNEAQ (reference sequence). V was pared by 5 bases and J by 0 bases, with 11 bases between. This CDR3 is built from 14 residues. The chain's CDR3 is CASSLPPSSYEQYF. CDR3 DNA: TGTGCCAGCAGCCTACCCCCTAGCTCCTACGAGCAGTACTTC.

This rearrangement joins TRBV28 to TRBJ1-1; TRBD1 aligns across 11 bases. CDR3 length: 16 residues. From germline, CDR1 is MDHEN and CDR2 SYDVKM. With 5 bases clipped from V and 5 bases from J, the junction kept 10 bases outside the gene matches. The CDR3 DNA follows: TGTGCCAGCAGTCCCCGGACAGGGGGCGCCTGGACTGAAGCTTTCTTT. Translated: CASSPRTGGAWTEAFF.

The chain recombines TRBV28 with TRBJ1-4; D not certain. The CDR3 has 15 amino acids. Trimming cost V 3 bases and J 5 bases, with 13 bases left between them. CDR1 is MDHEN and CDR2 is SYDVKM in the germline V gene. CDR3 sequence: CASSFPRSTNEKLFF. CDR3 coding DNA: TGTGCCAGCAGTTTCCCTCGGTCCACGAATGAAAAACTGTTTTTT.

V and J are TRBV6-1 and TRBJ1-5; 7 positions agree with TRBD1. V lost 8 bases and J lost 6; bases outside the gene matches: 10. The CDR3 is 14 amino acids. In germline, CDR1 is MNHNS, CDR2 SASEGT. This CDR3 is CASWKTTGSQPQHF. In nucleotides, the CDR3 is TGTGCCAGCTGGAAAACGACAGGGAGTCAGCCCCAGCATTTT.

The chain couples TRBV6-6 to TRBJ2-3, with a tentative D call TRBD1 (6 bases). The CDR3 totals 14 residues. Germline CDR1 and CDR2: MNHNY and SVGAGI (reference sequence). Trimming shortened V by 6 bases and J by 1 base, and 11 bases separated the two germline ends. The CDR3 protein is CASSSRQGTDTQYF. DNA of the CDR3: TGTGCCAGCAGCAGTCGACAGGGCACAGATACGCAGTATTTT.

The CDR3 nucleotides read TGCAGCGTTGAATCAGGAGACAGGGGGCTCTCCTACGAGCAGTACTTC. Translating gives CSVESGDRGLSYEQYF. The rearrangement uses TRBV29-1 and TRBJ2-7; 10 bases align to TRBD1. Trimming cost V 2 bases and J 0 bases; bases outside gene matches: 7. This CDR3 is 16 amino acids long. Germline-derived CDR1 and CDR2 are SQVTM and ANQGSEA.

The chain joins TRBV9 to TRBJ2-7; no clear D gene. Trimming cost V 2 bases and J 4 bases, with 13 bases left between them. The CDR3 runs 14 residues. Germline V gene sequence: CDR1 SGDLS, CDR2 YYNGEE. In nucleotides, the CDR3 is TGTGCCAGCAGCGTGGGTCGGATCGGGTACGAGCAGTACTTC. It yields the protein CASSVGRIGYEQYF.